The entry below gives a single T cell receptor beta chain sequence along with its context. Its binding antigen is unknown. The input lacks base qualities; no much larger clone sits a single base away. At one collaborating source in Seattle, patients were enrolled during active infection and were followed longitudinally through the course of disease. Each collaborating institution followed its own protocols to collect whole blood in K2EDTA tubes. For TCRbeta analysis, collaborator samples were shipped as frozen whole blood, as isolated PBMCs, or as DNA extracted from either sample type. The source of the sample is a study of blood T cell repertoires in COVID-19 (dated by TCRdb to the early 2020s). Study-wide context: Samples covering the acute and convalescent phases of COVID-19 were provided by collaborators in the United States, Italy and Spain. Nearly every sample came with metadata listing a de-identified subject ID, COVID-19 status, age in years and sex. Samples came from the ongoing ImmuneRACE study (first 160 participants) plus 1,254 subjects from 6 global collaborators. The repertoires were released in a freely available public database meant as a resource for research on the immune response to SARS-CoV-2. Where available, HLA class I and class II types were taken from metadata supplied by the sample provider and were not determined by assay-based typing. The material from the prospective study consisted of cDNA or gDNA derived from T cells, B-cell-depleted T cells, or PBMCs. The dataset comprised deeply sampled blood TCRbeta repertoires from subjects exposed to, actively infected with, or recovered from COVID-19. Paper-wide results and their limitations: Clinical and demographic metadata were provided uncurated, with the amount varying by source and participant.

The CDR3 runs 12 amino acids, cysteine and phenylalanine included. Only the CDR3 DNA is retained, 36 bases long and in frame from the first base. At the junction V is shortened by 4 bases and J by 6 bases; bases outside the gene matches: 4. Taken from the germline V gene, the CDR1 and CDR2 loops are SGHRS and YFSETQ. TCRbeta CDR3 regions were amplified from genomic DNA using the immunoSEQ Assay, a bias-controlled multiplex PCR. Under the source paper's analysis protocol: Within the assay, amplification of reference gene primers was used to estimate how many nucleated cells each sample contained. To quantify the absolute abundance of each unique TCRbeta CDR3 rearrangement, sequence reads were collapsed and filtered. For each sample, productive Simpson clonality was calculated by taking the square root of Simpson's diversity index across productive rearrangements. The clones in this table, taken by TCRdb from immuneACCESS, are in-frame only. Not every clone is retained; where verified, under half of the shortfall comes from an unresolved V gene, and the cause of the rest is unknown. V, J and clone size reflect that table, while D and trimming were determined from the DNA. The table for this sample lists roughly 460,000 clones; roughly 89% of them were counted only once. Jointly, the top ten make up around 0.92% of the sample.

This clonotype originated in a man aged 18 to 29 with COVID-19, enrolled during active disease. The sequence joins TRBV5-1 to TRBJ2-7; the junction holds 7 bases that match TRBD2. The sample consisted of peripheral blood. The CDR3 has the sequence CASSRDYSEQYF. The DNA reads TGCGCCAGCAGCCGGGACTATTCCGAGCAGTACTTC.